These 7 T cell receptor beta chains share one sample of origin, sequenced in a study of blood T cell repertoires in COVID-19. Data came from immunoSEQ multiplex PCR; TCRdb stores just in-frame clones and leaves some out. The sample has a few hundred thousand clones, about 90% seen once. Sequences were obtained from PBMCs or T cells enriched from blood (not recorded which). Every receptor here comes from a man aged 35-49 years in a cohort exposed to, infected with or recovered from COVID-19 (not recorded which).

The genes are TRBV27 and TRBJ2-7, with 14 bases lining up with TRBD2. Germline V gene lookup returns CDR1 MNHEY and CDR2 SMNVEV (reference sequence). J gave up 6 bases and V 5 bases, and 6 bases lay outside the gene matches. The CDR3 has 15 residues. In nucleotides, the CDR3 is TGTGCCAGCAGTGAGGGACTAGCGGGAGCAGGCGAGCAGTACTTC. Translated, it gives CASSEGLAGAGEQYF.

The chain uses TRBV7-3 and TRBJ2-1, with 7 bases lining up with TRBD2. The CDR3 runs 16 residues. V shed 5 bases and J 8 bases; nucleotides not matched to a gene: 15. Germline-derived CDR1 and CDR2 are SGHTA and FQGTGA. The CDR3 DNA reads as TGTGCCAGCAGCCCCTCTGGCGGGAGTGGGGGGGATGAGCAGTTCTTC. Residues: CASSPSGGSGGDEQFF.

The chain combines TRBV19 with TRBJ2-1; TRBD2 matches 13 bases. CDR3 length: 14 amino acids. V shed 4 bases, J shed 9 bases, and the junction held 3 bases outside the gene matches. The V gene's germline CDR1 is LNHDA and CDR2 SQIVND (reference sequence). The CDR3 loop is CASSRTSGRAEQFF. CDR3 DNA: TGTGCCAGTAGTAGGACTAGCGGGAGAGCTGAGCAGTTCTTC.

The CDR3 loop reads CASSQVTNYGYTF. CDR3 DNA: TGCGCCAGCAGCCAAGTTACTAACTATGGCTACACCTTC. The V call is TRBV4-1, the J call TRBJ1-2, with unresolved D. This CDR3 is built from 13 residues. The V end was cut by 1 base, the J end by 0 bases, with 3 bases between. Germline V gene sequence: CDR1 MGHRA, CDR2 YSYEKL.

The chain recombines TRBV2 with TRBJ2-1, with 7 bases lining up with TRBD2. There are 11 residues in the CDR3. With 8 bases clipped from V and 9 bases from J, the junction kept 4 bases outside the gene matches. Germline V gene lookup returns CDR1 SNHLY and CDR2 FYNNEI. The CDR3 nucleotides read TGTGCCAGCGGGCGGGAGCGTGAGCAGTTCTTC. This translates into CASGREREQFF.

This rearrangement joins TRBV7-9 to TRBJ2-1; possible D gene TRBD1, 5 bases. Trimming shortened V by 1 base and J by 8 bases, and 12 bases separated the two germline ends. Per the germline V gene, CDR1 is SEHNR and CDR2 is FQNEAQ (reference sequence). The CDR3 runs to 14 residues. This chain's CDR3 is CASSLEAGFHEQFF. The DNA for the CDR3 is TGTGCCAGCAGCTTAGAGGCAGGGTTCCATGAGCAGTTCTTC.

The gene calls are TRBV9 and TRBJ2-7, with 8 bases lining up with TRBD2. Germline CDR1 and CDR2: SGDLS and YYNGEE. The CDR3 spans 15 residues. J gave up 1 base and V 4 bases, and 7 bases lay outside the gene matches. The CDR3 nucleotides read TGTGCCAGCAGCCCAAGCGGGAGAAGTTCCTACGAGCAGTACTTC. Protein: CASSPSGRSSYEQYF.